The 14 T cell receptor beta chains in this list originate from one sample, sequenced in a study of blood T cell repertoires in COVID-19. Data came from immunoSEQ multiplex PCR; TCRdb stores just in-frame clones and leaves some out. The table records tens of thousands of clones, roughly three quarters of them present only once. The sample taken for sequencing was peripheral blood. Receptors originate from a man in his 70s with active or convalescent COVID-19.

The V and J genes are TRBV7-2 and TRBJ2-3, with 7 bases aligning to TRBD2. Germline CDR1 and CDR2: SGHTA and FQGNSA. CDR3 length equals 14 residues. V shed 3 bases and J 3 bases; nucleotides not matched to a gene: 3. The CDR3 reads CASSFLGGTDTQYF. CDR3 in DNA: TGTGCCAGCAGCTTTTTGGGGGGGACAGATACGCAGTATTTT. The whole variable domain, remainder taken from reference TRBV7-2 and TRBJ2-3, is GAGVSQSPSNKVTEKGKDVELRCDPISGHTALYWYRQSLGQGLEFLIYFQGNSAPDKSGLPSDRFSAERTGGSVSTLTIQRTQQEDSAVYLCASSFLGGTDTQYFGPGTRLTVL.

The chain carries TRBV6-1 and TRBJ2-3; D gene ambiguous. The germline V gene has CDR1 MNHNS and CDR2 SASEGT. With 2 bases removed from V and 5 bases from J, the gap between germline ends came to 8 bases. The CDR3 spans 13 residues. The CDR3 bases are TGTGCCAGCAGTGAATTCACAGAAGATACGCAGTATTTT. Its translation: CASSEFTEDTQYF.

The genes are TRBV30 and TRBJ2-3; the D gene is possibly TRBD2 (7 bases). The ends were cut back, 5 bases at V and 5 bases at J, with 14 bases in the middle. The germline CDR1 and CDR2 sequences are GTSNPN and SVGIG (reference sequence). This CDR3 contains 13 residues. The CDR3 DNA follows: TGTGCCTGGGAGAGGGGGGGGCAAGATACGCAGTATTTT. Its translation: CAWERGGQDTQYF.

This chain uses TRBV19 with TRBJ1-6; 10 nucleotides line up with TRBD1. The V gene end was trimmed by 5 bases and the J gene end by 7 bases; junction bases not matched to a gene: 5. The germline V gene encodes CDR1 LNHDA and CDR2 SQIVND (reference sequence). The CDR3 extends over 15 amino acids. The CDR3 protein is CASSFDRGQNSPLHF. CDR3 nucleotides: TGTGCCAGTAGTTTCGACAGGGGGCAAAATTCACCCCTCCACTTT.

This clone was seen only a few times. The chain is built from TRBV19 and TRBJ2-5, with D perhaps matching TRBD2 (5 bases). V was pared by 1 base and J by 5 bases, with 8 bases between. The CDR3 runs to 13 residues. CDR1 and CDR2 (germline): LNHDA, SQIVND (reference sequence). The chain's CDR3 is CASSIGGWETQYF. CDR3 DNA: TGTGCCAGTAGTATAGGAGGGTGGGAGACCCAGTACTTC.

J is TRBJ1-6 and V is TRBV18; 8 bases are shared with TRBD1. The V segment lost 4 bases and the J segment 6 bases; nucleotides outside the gene matches: 11. The germline gives CDR1 KGHSH, CDR2 LQKENI. The CDR3 extends over 17 amino acids. The CDR3 is CASSQYDRDRSNSPLHF. CDR3 sequence (DNA): TGTGCCAGCTCACAGTACGACCGGGACAGGAGTAATTCACCCCTCCACTTT.

This rearrangement joins TRBV2 to TRBJ2-5, with 11 positions matching TRBD2. J lost 1 base, V lost 4 bases, and 8 bases had no gene match. Germline CDR1 reads SNHLY; CDR2 reads FYNNEI. The CDR3 extends over 17 amino acids. CDR3 coding DNA: TGTGCCAGCAGTGGGTGGATGACTAGCGGGGTCCAAGAGACCCAGTACTTC. Encoded protein: CASSGWMTSGVQETQYF.

This sequence joins TRBV6-5 and TRBJ2-7; D ambiguous. The germline V gene encodes CDR1 MNHEY and CDR2 SVGAGI. V was trimmed by 2 bases and J by 3 bases, leaving 11 bases between them. This CDR3 comprises 14 residues. The CDR3 DNA follows: TGTGCCAGCAGTTACGATTCTCGCGACTACGAGCAGTACTTC. This encodes CASSYDSRDYEQYF.

This clone was counted once. This sequence joins TRBV30 and TRBJ1-4, with D possibly being TRBD1 (6 bases). Trimming stripped 1 base from V and 1 base from J, with 16 bases between. Germline V gene data show CDR1 as GTSNPN and CDR2 as SVGIG (reference sequence). The CDR3 length is 17 residues. In DNA, the CDR3 is TGTGCCTGGAGTGCCCCAACTGGCAGGGGAACTAATGAAAAACTGTTTTTT. It translates to CAWSAPTGRGTNEKLFF.

The rearrangement uses TRBV5-1 and TRBJ1-4; D uncertain. V was cut by 0 bases and J by 7 bases, with 7 bases left in between. Germline CDR1 reads SGHRS; CDR2 reads YFSETQ. CDR3 length: 13 amino acids. DNA for the CDR3: TGCGCCAGCAGCTTGGAAGCTACTGAAAAACTGTTTTTT. Translated: CASSLEATEKLFF.

The chain combines TRBV11-2 with TRBJ1-4, with a possible D match to TRBD1 (5 bases). CDR3 length equals 13 residues. V was cut by 2 bases and J by 11 bases, with 12 bases left in between. CDR1 is SGHAT, CDR2 FQNNGV, per germline. The DNA of the CDR3 is TGTGCCAGCAGCTTACCCGGCGGGGGGAAACTGTTTTTT. Protein product: CASSLPGGGKLFF.

The rearrangement joins TRBV6-5 to TRBJ2-7, with 8 bases identical to TRBD1. CDR3 length: 14 residues. V lost 3 bases, J lost 2 bases, and 3 bases stayed unmatched. Germline V gene sequence: CDR1 MNHEY, CDR2 SVGAGI. This CDR3 is CASSYGQGTYEQYF. In DNA form, the CDR3 reads TGTGCCAGCAGTTATGGACAGGGAACCTACGAGCAGTACTTC.

The chain couples TRBV6-5 to TRBJ2-6; the D is unclear. This CDR3 has 13 residues. Germline-derived CDR1 and CDR2 are MNHEY and SVGAGI. Deletions cut 8 bases from V and 2 bases from J, with 7 bases between. This chain's CDR3 is CASPRTGANVLTF. The CDR3 nucleotides are TGTGCCAGCCCGCGGACTGGGGCCAACGTCCTGACTTTC.

In this sample, this clone turned up a few times. The chain employs TRBV6-6 and TRBJ1-6; 9 bases align to TRBD1. Germline V gives CDR1 MNHNY, CDR2 SVGAGI (reference sequence). V was clipped by 5 bases and J by 6 bases; unmatched bases: 5. This CDR3 has 15 residues. This chain's CDR3 is CASSVTGGSNSPLHF. The CDR3 DNA follows: TGTGCCAGCAGTGTGACAGGGGGAAGTAATTCACCCCTCCACTTT.